The rows below give T cell receptor beta chains drawn from one sample of a study of cytomegalovirus exposure and HLA in healthy donors. The protocol was immunoSEQ multiplex PCR, while the TCRdb copy is restricted to in-frame clones and leaves out a portion. Altogether 65,000 to 90,000 clones are present, roughly 73% being singletons, with the ten largest covering roughly a sixth. Sequenced sample: PBMCs. These receptors all stem from a woman between 35 and 50 years old in good health and CMV-seropositive. Each CDR3 is given with its conserved first and last residue. The order of the fields is D gene, V gene, clone size, J gene, CDR3 protein, CDR3 DNA. D genes are given only for firm matches. Clone size is not always given. Where it is, it says once, few, many or a class for expanded clones.

>NA|TRBV5-6|once|TRBJ1-2
CASSLGDNPQTYVDTF
TGTGCCAGCAGCTTGGGGGACAATCCTCAGACTTATGTAGACACCTTC
>NA|TRBV27|NA|TRBJ1-6
CASSFRDPNSPLHF
TGTGCCAGCAGTTTCCGGGATCCTAATTCACCCCTCCACTTT
>TRBD2|TRBV6-4|few|TRBJ2-2
CASSDSVRGGSGELFF
TGTGCCAGCAGTGACTCCGTTCGGGGGGGTTCCGGGGAGCTGTTTTTT
>NA|TRBV29-1|NA|TRBJ2-6
CSVEDVGGSGANVLTF
TGCAGCGTTGAAGATGTGGGGGGCTCTGGGGCCAACGTCCTGACTTTC
>TRBD1|TRBV19|medium-sized|TRBJ2-3
CASSIQGSTDTQYF
TGTGCCAGTAGCATACAGGGGAGTACAGATACGCAGTATTTT
>TRBD1|TRBV15|NA|TRBJ1-2
CATSREGQLYGYTF
TGTGCCACCAGCAGAGAGGGACAGCTCTATGGCTACACCTTC
>TRBD2|TRBV7-2|NA|TRBJ2-1
CASSSSGTSGRNEQFF
TGTGCCAGCAGCTCCTCAGGGACTAGCGGGAGGAATGAGCAGTTCTTC
>NA|TRBV2|NA|TRBJ1-2
CASSEAQFVYTF
TGTGCCAGCAGTGAAGCGCAGTTTGTCTACACCTTC
>NA|TRBV15|NA|TRBJ1-5
CATSRDRGMAQPQHF
TGTGCCACCAGCAGAGATAGGGGTATGGCTCAGCCCCAGCATTTT
>TRBD1|TRBV9|NA|TRBJ2-7
CASSFRDSAAYEQYF
TGTGCCAGCAGCTTCCGGGACAGCGCTGCCTACGAGCAGTACTTC
>NA|TRBV4-1|NA|TRBJ2-3
CASSQVRLVASTDTQYF
TGCGCCAGCAGCCAAGTCCGACTAGTAGCTAGCACAGATACGCAGTATTTT
>TRBD1|TRBV5-6|NA|TRBJ2-2
CASTFGTGVTGELFF
TGTGCCAGCACCTTCGGGACAGGGGTCACCGGGGAGCTGTTTTTT
>NA|TRBV7-6|NA|TRBJ1-1
CASSLLGDTEAFF
TGTGCCAGCAGCTTACTCGGGGACACTGAAGCTTTCTTT
>NA|TRBV5-5|NA|TRBJ1-4
CASSLSWTGNEKLFF
TGTGCCAGCAGCTTGTCCTGGACGGGGAATGAAAAACTGTTTTTT
>TRBD2|TRBV10-3|NA|TRBJ2-3
CAIRTSGATDTQYF
TGTGCCATCAGGACTAGCGGGGCTACAGATACGCAGTATTTT
>NA|TRBV10-3|once|TRBJ2-7
CAIKPQGTEQYF
TGTGCCATCAAACCTCAGGGGACCGAGCAGTACTTC
>NA|TRBV19|NA|TRBJ1-1
CASSSLDRSRTEAFF
TGTGCCAGTAGTTCTCTTGACAGGAGTCGGACTGAAGCTTTCTTT
>NA|TRBV7-3|NA|TRBJ2-7
CASSSAGGEQYF
TGTGCCAGCAGCTCCGCCGGGGGCGAGCAGTACTTC
>TRBD1|TRBV4-2|NA|TRBJ1-1
CASSQEVLGTGTEAFF
TGTGCCAGCAGCCAAGAGGTTTTAGGGACAGGGACTGAAGCTTTCTTT
>NA|TRBV5-5|NA|TRBJ1-5
CAPPTAVNHSNQPQHF
TGTGCCCCCCCAACAGCTGTTAACCATAGCAATCAGCCCCAGCATTTT
>NA|TRBV27|NA|TRBJ2-1
CATHSWNEQFF
TGTGCCACCCACTCTTGGAATGAGCAGTTCTTC
>TRBD2|TRBV4-2|NA|TRBJ2-1
CASSLTGVGGEKYNEQFF
TGTGCCAGCAGCCTGACGGGTGTGGGGGGGGAAAAGTACAATGAGCAGTTCTTC
>NA|TRBV28|NA|TRBJ1-4
CASSSPSVGQTNEKLFF
TGTGCCAGCAGTTCCCCCTCTGTGGGGCAAACTAATGAAAAACTGTTTTTT
>NA|TRBV10-1|NA|TRBJ2-7
CASSEGLEGPMSYEQYF
TGCGCCAGCAGTGAGGGGTTGGAGGGGCCGATGTCCTACGAGCAGTACTTC
>NA|TRBV12-5|NA|TRBJ1-1
CASGLGQTRKLEAFF
TGTGCTAGTGGTTTGGGACAGACCAGAAAACTTGAAGCTTTCTTT
>TRBD2|TRBV5-1|NA|TRBJ2-5
CASSLVGGGLAGETQYF
TGCGCCAGCAGCTTGGTTGGTGGGGGACTAGCGGGAGAGACCCAGTACTTC
>NA|TRBV28|NA|TRBJ1-5
CAVGGGLGQPQHF
TGTGCCGTCGGGGGGGGGCTTGGTCAGCCCCAGCATTTT
>NA|TRBV19|NA|TRBJ1-5
CASSMRPEPQHF
TGTGCCAGTAGTATGCGGCCCGAGCCCCAGCATTTT
>TRBD1|TRBV4-2|NA|TRBJ1-1
CASSSRDRNTEAFF
TGTGCCAGCAGCTCCCGGGACAGGAACACTGAAGCTTTCTTT